A selection of T cell receptor beta chains follows, all from one sample in a study of T cells in Graves' hyperthyroidism and ophthalmopathy. TCRdb used MiXCR to reprocess the multiplex PCR reads, holding one entry per CDR3 protein. The table shows around 600,000 distinct CDR3 sequences, with 15% to 20% occurring only once. The source material was blood. The receptors derive from a woman in her thirties or forties with Graves' ophthalmopathy. The CDR3 runs from the conserved cysteine through the conserved F or W. Rows give clone size only sometimes, using once, few, many, or a class for an expanded clone.

many	TRBJ2-7	TRBV29-1	CSVGQAPYEQYF
few	TRBJ2-7	TRBV30	CAWAITYEQYF
many	TRBJ2-7	TRBV2	CASGQPYSYEQYF
many	TRBJ2-5	TRBV20-1	CSASGGRGWETQYF
many	TRBJ2-1	TRBV3-1	CASSPSPVDEQFF
many	TRBJ2-2	TRBV7-9	CASSPAANTGELFF
many	TRBJ1-5	TRBV2	CASSAGRAGNQPQHF
many	TRBJ2-7	TRBV6-1	CASRTPGRLAGGPYEQYF
.	TRBJ2-5	TRBV12-3/TRBV12-4	CASSDSSGETQYF
.	TRBJ2-1	TRBV5-1	CASSEDRAPYNEQFF
.	TRBJ1-5	TRBV5-8	CAGSVGLGSQPQHF
few	TRBJ2-1	TRBV12-3/TRBV12-4	CASSDPGLARANEQFF
few	TRBJ2-1	TRBV7-9	CASSLGPTSYNEQFF
few	TRBJ2-7	TRBV2	CASTQGSGTPGYEQYF
many	TRBJ2-2	TRBV29-1	CSVVAWTGELFF
.	TRBJ2-7	TRBV29-1	CSVGGQRSYEQYF
few	TRBJ2-7	TRBV27	CASRGRTGGSWEQYF
few	TRBJ1-5	TRBV6-1	CASSVEDRNYQPQHF
.	TRBJ2-7	TRBV4-1	CASSQESVAGAGYEQYF
many	TRBJ2-4	TRBV6-1	CASISTGNIQYF
few	TRBJ2-7	TRBV28	CASSKFDGRFYEQYF
many	TRBJ2-5	TRBV9	CASSPHPGQETQYF
.	TRBJ2-3	TRBV9	CASSVQVIDTQYF
.	TRBJ2-7	TRBV7-9	CASSLSGGSINEQYF
.	TRBJ2-2	TRBV12-3/TRBV12-4	CASTVRGGAGELFF
.	TRBJ2-3	TRBV10-3	CAISESTSGFTDTQYF
many	TRBJ2-3	TRBV11-3	CASTDLRGESPDTQYF
few	TRBJ2-5	TRBV4-2	CASSQDGGGGAETQYF
.	TRBJ1-1	TRBV5-1	CASSSIPGQEAGAFF
few	TRBJ2-7	TRBV13	CASSSSASYEQYF
many	TRBJ2-1	TRBV12-3/TRBV12-4	CASSLQGPYNEQFF
few	TRBJ2-7	TRBV18	CASSPLGQEGYEQYF
.	TRBJ2-1	TRBV6-1	CASRTSGALSNEQFF
many	TRBJ1-2	TRBV28	CASARDTLYGYTF
once	TRBJ2-1	TRBV11-2	CASSLGTGGPHEQFF
many	TRBJ2-3	TRBV28	CASSFTATGQLDTQYF
.	TRBJ2-2	TRBV7-2	CASRPFANTGELFF
.	TRBJ1-6	TRBV19	CASRAYRNNSPLHF
few	TRBJ2-2	TRBV11-2	CASSFQSYGNTGELFF
many	TRBJ2-1	TRBV3-1	CASSQGYKYNEQFF
few	TRBJ2-5	TRBV12-3/TRBV12-4	CASSPGLERTQYF
few	TRBJ2-6	TRBV30	CAWSVQWGSGANVLTF
many	TRBJ1-5	TRBV11-1	CASSHGGGFLHF
.	TRBJ2-2	TRBV6-1	CASSRGGNGELFF
many	TRBJ2-1	TRBV20-1	CSARQGHSSNEQFF
few	TRBJ2-7	TRBV28	CASSLRRDYEQYF